This TCR beta chain was captured by sequencing in a study of CD8 T cells in Susac syndrome. This clonotype appeared once. RNA, at roughly 0.5 to 1 ug, was reverse transcribed with random hexamers. TCR beta CDR3 was amplified by immunoSEQ multiplex PCR. This amplification extended across 54 Vbeta and 13 Jbeta segments. TCRdb re-derived calls from the immunoSEQ multiplex PCR reads in MiXCR, one entry per CDR3 protein. Of about 250,000 distinct CDR3 sequences detected, around 93% appear once; the ten largest clones hold around 0.067%. This CDR3 has 15 amino acids. The J segment lost 5 bases and the V segment lost 5 bases, leaving 9 bases of the junction unmatched. Per the germline V gene, CDR1 is KGHDR and CDR2 is SFDVKD. Sequencing of TCR beta drew on CD8+ and CD4+ T cells from blood. It was negative isolation that provided the CD8+ and CD4+ T cells, whereas TEMRA cells were enriched by FACS.

The J gene is TRBJ2-5, the V gene TRBV24-1; 8 bases are shared with TRBD1. The sequenced sample consisted of CD4+ T cells from PBMCs. The sequence derives from a human donor with multiple sclerosis. CDR3 sequence reads: CATSVPSSGGETQYF. The CDR3 DNA reads TGTGCCACCAGTGTTCCGTCATCAGGGGGCGAGACCCAGTACTTC.